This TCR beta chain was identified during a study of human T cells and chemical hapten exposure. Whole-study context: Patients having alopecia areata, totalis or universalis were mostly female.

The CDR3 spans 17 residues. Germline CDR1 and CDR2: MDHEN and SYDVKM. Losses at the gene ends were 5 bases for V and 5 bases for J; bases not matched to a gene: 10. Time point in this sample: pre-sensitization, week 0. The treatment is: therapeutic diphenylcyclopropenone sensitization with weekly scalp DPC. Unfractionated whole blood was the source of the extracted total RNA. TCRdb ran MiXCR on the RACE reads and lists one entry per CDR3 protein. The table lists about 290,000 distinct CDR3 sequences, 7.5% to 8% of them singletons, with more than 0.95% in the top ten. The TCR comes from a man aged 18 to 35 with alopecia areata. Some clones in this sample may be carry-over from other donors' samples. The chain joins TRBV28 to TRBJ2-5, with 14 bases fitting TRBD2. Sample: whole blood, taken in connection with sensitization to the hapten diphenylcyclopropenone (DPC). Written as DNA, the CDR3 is TGTGCCAGCAGTCCCGGGACTAGCGGGGGATATGGTGAGACCCAGTACTTC. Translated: CASSPGTSGGYGETQYF.